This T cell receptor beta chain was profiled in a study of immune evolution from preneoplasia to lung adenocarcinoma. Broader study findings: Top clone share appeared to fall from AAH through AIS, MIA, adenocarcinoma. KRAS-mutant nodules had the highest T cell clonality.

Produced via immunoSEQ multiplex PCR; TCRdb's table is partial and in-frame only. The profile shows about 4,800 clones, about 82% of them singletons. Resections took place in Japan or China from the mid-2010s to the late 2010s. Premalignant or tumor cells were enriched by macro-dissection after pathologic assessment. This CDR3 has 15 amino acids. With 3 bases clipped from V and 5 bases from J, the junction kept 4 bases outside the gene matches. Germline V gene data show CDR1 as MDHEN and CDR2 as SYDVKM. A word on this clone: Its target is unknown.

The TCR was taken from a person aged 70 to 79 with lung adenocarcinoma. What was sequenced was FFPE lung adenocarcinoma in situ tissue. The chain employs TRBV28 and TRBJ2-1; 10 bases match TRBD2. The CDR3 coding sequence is TGTGCCAGCAGTTTCACTAGCGGGGATAACAATGAGCAGTTCTTC. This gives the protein CASSFTSGDNNEQFF.